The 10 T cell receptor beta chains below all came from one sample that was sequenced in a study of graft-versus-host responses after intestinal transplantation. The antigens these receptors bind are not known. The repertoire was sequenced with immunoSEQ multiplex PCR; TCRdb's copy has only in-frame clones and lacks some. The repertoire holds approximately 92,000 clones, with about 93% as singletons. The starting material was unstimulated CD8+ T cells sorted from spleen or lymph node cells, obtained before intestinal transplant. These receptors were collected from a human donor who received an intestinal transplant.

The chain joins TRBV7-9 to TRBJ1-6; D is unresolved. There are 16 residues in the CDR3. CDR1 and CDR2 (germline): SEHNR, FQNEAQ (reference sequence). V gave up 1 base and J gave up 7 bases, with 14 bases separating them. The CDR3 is CASSLEPPVYNSPLHF. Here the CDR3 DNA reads TGTGCCAGCAGCTTAGAGCCCCCAGTATACAATTCACCCCTCCACTTT.

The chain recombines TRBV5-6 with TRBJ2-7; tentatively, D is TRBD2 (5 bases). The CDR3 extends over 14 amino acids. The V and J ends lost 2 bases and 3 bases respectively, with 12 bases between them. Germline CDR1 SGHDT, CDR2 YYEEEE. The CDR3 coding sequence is TGTGCCAGCAGCTTAGAGCTGAGCGGCTACGAGCAGTACTTC. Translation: CASSLELSGYEQYF. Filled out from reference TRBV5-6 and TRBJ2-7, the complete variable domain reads DAGVTQSPTHLIKTRGQQVTLRCSPKSGHDTVSWYQQALGQGPQFIFQYYEEEERQRGNFPDRFSGHQFPNYSSELNVNALLLGDSALYLCASSLELSGYEQYFGPGTRLTVT.

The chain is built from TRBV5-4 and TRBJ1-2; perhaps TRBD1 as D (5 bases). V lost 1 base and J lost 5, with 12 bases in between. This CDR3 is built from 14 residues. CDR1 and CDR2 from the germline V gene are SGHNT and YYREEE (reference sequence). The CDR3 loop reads CASSLPAGAYGYTF. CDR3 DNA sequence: TGTGCCAGCAGCTTGCCGGCCGGGGCGTATGGCTACACCTTC.

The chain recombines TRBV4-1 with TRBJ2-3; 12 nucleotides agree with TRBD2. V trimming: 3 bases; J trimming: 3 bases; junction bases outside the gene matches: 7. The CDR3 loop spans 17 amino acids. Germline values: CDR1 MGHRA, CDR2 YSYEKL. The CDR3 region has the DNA TGCGCCAGCAGCCACGGCCCCCTAGCGGGAGGGACAGATACGCAGTATTTT. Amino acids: CASSHGPLAGGTDTQYF.

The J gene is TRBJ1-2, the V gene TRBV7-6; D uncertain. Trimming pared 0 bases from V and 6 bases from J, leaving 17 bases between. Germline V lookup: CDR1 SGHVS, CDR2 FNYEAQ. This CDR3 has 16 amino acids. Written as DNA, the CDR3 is TGTGCCAGCAGCTTAGCGCACAGCCCTACTGGTGATGGCTACACCTTC. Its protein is CASSLAHSPTGDGYTF. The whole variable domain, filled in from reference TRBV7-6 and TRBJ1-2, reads GAGVSQSPRYKVTKRGQDVALRCDPISGHVSLYWYRQALGQGPEFLTYFNYEAQQDKSGLPNDRFSAERPEGSISTLTIQRTEQRDSAMYRCASSLAHSPTGDGYTFGSGTRLTVV.

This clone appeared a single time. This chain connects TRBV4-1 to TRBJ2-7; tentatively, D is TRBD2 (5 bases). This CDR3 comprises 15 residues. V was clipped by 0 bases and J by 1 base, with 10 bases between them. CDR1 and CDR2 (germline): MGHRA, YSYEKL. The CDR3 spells CASSQDGGLSYEQYF. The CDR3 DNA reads TGCGCCAGCAGCCAAGATGGAGGACTTTCCTACGAGCAGTACTTC.

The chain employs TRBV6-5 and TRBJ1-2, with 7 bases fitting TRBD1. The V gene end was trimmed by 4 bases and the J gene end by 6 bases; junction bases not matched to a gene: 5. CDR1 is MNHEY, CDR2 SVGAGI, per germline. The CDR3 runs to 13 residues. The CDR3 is CASSSGGSDGYTF. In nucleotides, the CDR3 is TGTGCCAGCAGTTCAGGGGGATCTGATGGCTACACCTTC.

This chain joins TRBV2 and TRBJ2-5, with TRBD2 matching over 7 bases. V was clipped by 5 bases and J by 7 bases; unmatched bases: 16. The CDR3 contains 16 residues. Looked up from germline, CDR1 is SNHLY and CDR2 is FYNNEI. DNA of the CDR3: TGTGCCAGCAGTCCAAGGGATACTAGCGCTACCGGGACCCAGTACTTC. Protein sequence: CASSPRDTSATGTQYF.

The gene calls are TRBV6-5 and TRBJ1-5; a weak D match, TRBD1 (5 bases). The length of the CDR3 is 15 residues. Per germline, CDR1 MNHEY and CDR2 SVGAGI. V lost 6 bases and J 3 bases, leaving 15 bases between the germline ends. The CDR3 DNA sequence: TGTGCCAGCAGGGCGTACGACAGCACCAATCAGCCCCAGCATTTT. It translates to CASRAYDSTNQPQHF.

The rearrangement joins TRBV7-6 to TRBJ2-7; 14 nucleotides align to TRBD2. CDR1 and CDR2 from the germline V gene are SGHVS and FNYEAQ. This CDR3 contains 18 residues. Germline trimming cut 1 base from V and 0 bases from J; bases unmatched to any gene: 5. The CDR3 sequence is CASSLGTSGGSFSYEQYF. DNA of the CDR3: TGTGCCAGCAGCTTAGGGACTAGCGGGGGGTCCTTCTCCTACGAGCAGTACTTC.